This TCR beta chain was sequenced in a study of cytomegalovirus exposure and HLA in healthy donors. Germline V lookup: CDR1 LNHDA, CDR2 SQIVND (reference sequence). V was pared by 6 bases and J by 5 bases, with 18 bases of the junction left unmatched. This CDR3 spans 18 amino acids. Study conclusions and caveats: Relative to equally common others, HLA-associated TCR beta chains showed greater clonal expansion in a later analysis. Both high specificity and high sensitivity reportedly marked the classifier's diagnosis of cytomegalovirus status.

The study ran its PCR with 60 Vbeta and 13 Jbeta primers. Method: immunoSEQ multiplex PCR; TCRdb's copy keeps in-frame clones and lacks some. The sample holds some 200,000 clones; 80% to 85% are singletons and the top ten take approximately 6.3%. This clone was seen a few times. The antigen remains unidentified. The chain employs TRBV19 and TRBJ2-5; 10 bases are a match to TRBD1. Sequencing was performed on PBMCs. The sequence was obtained from a man aged 40-50 years in good health and CMV-seropositive. DNA of the CDR3: TGTGCCAGTAGCTCCCTAACTCGGACAGGGGGTACCACTGAGACCCAGTACTTC. Translated: CASSSLTRTGGTTETQYF.